This entry describes one T cell receptor (beta chain). The antigen remains undetermined. The record originates from a study of CD8+ T cells in alopecia areata. Study-wide results and caveats: Amid tofacitinib therapy, many expanded lesional clones stayed present in scalp and blood. Sequences from scalp samples also cover resident alphabeta T cells of normal skin.

cDNA serving as the sequencing template came from extracted, reverse transcribed RNA. Repertoires were generated with immunoSEQ multiplex PCR, while TCRdb's copy carries only in-frame clones and drops some. The table records 110,000 to 150,000 clones, approximately 80% of them present only once. The treatment is: oral pan-JAK inhibitor, 5-10 mg twice daily. Peripheral blood and lesional scalp punch biopsies were taken from alopecia areata patients. The CDR3 runs to 12 residues. Per germline, CDR1 SQVTM and CDR2 ANQGSEA. V was shortened by 2 bases and J by 7 bases, with 8 bases between the two germline ends.

The chain recombines TRBV29-1 with TRBJ1-4; D ambiguous. Sequences were derived from CD8+ T cells sorted from blood, sampled at week 4, from a patient treated with tofacitinib. This TCR was recovered from a human donor with alopecia areata. The CDR3 DNA is TGCAGCGTTGAAATACAGAGTGAAAAACTGTTTTTT. Amino acid sequence: CSVEIQSEKLFF.